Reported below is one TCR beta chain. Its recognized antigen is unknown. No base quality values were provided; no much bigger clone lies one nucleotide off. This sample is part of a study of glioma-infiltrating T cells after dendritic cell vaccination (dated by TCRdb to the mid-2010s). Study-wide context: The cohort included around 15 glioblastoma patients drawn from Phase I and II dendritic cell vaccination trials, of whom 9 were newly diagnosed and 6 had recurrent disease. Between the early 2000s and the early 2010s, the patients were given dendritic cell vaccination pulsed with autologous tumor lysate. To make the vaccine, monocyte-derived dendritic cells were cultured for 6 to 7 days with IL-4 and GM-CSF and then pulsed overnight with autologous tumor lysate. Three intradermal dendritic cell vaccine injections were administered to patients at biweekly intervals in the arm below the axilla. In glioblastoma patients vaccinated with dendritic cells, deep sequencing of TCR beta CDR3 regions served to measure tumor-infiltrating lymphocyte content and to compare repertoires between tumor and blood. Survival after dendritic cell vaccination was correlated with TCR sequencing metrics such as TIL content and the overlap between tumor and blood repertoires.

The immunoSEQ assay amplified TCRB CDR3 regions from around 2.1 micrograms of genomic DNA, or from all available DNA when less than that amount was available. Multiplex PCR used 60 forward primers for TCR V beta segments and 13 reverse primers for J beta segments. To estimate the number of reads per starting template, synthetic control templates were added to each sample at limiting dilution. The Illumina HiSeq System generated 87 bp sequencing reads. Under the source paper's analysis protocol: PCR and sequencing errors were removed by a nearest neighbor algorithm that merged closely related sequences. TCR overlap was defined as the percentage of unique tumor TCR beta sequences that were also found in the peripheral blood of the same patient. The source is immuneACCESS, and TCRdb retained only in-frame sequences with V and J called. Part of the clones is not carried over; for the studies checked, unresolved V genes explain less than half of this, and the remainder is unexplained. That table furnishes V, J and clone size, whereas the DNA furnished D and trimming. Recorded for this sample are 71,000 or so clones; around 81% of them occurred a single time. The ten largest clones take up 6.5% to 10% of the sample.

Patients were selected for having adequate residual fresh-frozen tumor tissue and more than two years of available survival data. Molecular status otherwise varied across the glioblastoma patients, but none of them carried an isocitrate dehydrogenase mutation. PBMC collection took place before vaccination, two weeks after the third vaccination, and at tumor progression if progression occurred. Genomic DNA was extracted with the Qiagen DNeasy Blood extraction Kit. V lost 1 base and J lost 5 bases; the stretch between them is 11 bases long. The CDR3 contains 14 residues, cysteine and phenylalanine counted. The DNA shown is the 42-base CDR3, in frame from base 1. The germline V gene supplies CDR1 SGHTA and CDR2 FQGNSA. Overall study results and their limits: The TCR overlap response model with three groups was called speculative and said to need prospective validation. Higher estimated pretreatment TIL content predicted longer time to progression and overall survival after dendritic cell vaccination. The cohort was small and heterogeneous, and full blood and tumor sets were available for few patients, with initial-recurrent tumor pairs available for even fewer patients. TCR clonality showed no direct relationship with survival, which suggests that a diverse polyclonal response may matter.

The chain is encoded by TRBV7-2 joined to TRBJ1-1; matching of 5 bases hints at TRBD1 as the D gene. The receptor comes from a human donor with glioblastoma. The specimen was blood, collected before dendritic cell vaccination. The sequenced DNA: TGTGCCAGCAGCTTAGATGCCAGGGTTACTGAAGCTTTCTTT. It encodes CASSLDARVTEAFF.